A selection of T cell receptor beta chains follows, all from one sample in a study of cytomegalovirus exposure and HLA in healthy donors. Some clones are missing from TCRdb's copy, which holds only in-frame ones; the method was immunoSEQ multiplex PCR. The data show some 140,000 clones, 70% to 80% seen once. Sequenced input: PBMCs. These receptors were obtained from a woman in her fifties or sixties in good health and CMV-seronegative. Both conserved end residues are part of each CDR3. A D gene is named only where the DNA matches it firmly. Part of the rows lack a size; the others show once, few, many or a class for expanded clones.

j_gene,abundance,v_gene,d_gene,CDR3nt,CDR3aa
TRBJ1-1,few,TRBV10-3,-,TGTGCCATCAGGGCGACAGGACATGAAGCTTTCTTT,CAIRATGHEAFF
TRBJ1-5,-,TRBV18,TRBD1,TGTGCCAGCTCAGGGGGACAGCTACTCAATCAGCCCCAGCATTTT,CASSGGQLLNQPQHF
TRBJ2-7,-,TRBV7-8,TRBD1,TGTGCCAGCAGCTTAGCGGGACAGGGGATTTCCTACGAGCAGTACTTC,CASSLAGQGISYEQYF
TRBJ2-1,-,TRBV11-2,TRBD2,TGTGCCAGCAGCCCCGGGACTAGCAGCTACAATGAGCAGTTCTTC,CASSPGTSSYNEQFF
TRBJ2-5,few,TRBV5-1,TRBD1,TGCGCCAGCAGCGGAGGGTCGACAGGGGGAGCCCCCGAAGAGACCCAGTACTTC,CASSGGSTGGAPEETQYF
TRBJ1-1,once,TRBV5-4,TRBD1,TGTGCCAGCAGCTCGACAGGGTCCGCTTTCTTT,CASSSTGSAFF
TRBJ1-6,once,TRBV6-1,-,TGTGCCAGCAGTGCCTGGTTTTCGGATTCACCCCTCCACTTT,CASSAWFSDSPLHF
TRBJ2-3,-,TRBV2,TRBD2,TGTGCCAGCAGTGCGCTGCTAGCGGGAGGGACAGATACGCAGTATTTT,CASSALLAGGTDTQYF
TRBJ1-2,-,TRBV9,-,TGTGCCAGCAGCTCAGGTACCGAGGGTGGTGGCTACACCTTC,CASSSGTEGGGYTF
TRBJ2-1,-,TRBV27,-,TGTGCCAGCAGTCCCCCCTCGGTCCTCCGTAATAATGAGCAGTTCTTC,CASSPPSVLRNNEQFF
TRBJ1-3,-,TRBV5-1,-,TGCGCCAGCAGCTTGGTGGGGGGGCCTGGAAACACCATATATTTT,CASSLVGGPGNTIYF
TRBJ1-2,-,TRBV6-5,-,TGTGCCAGCAGTTACGTGGCCGTCCCTGGCTATGGCTACACCTTC,CASSYVAVPGYGYTF
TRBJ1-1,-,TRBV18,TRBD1,TGTGCCAGCTCAGATCAGGGGGCGAATGAAGCTTTCTTT,CASSDQGANEAFF
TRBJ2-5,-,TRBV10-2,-,TGCGCCAGCAGTGAGCCAGGATGGGACCAAGAGACCCAGTACTTC,CASSEPGWDQETQYF
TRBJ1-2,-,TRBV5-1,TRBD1,TGCGCCAGCAGCCCACAGGGGTCTTCCCTTAACTATGGCTACACCTTC,CASSPQGSSLNYGYTF
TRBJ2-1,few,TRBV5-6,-,TGTGCCAGCAGCTTGGGCAGGGTCGGTGAGCAGTTCTTC,CASSLGRVGEQFF
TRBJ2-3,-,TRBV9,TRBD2,TGTGCCAGCAGCGTAGCGGGAGGGCCCGTCACAGATACGCAGTATTTT,CASSVAGGPVTDTQYF
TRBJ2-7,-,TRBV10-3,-,TGTGCCATCAGGGGGCAATACGAGCAGTACTTC,CAIRGQYEQYF
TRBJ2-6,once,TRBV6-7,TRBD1,TGTGCCAGCAGTTCACAAACTATCCGGACAGGGGACCTCTCTGGGGCCAACGTCCTGACTTTC,CASSSQTIRTGDLSGANVLTF
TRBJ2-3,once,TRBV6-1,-,TGTGCCAGCAGTGAATGGGCAGGGAGCACAGATACGCAGTATTTT,CASSEWAGSTDTQYF
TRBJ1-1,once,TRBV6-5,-,TGTGCCAGCAGCTACAAGCCAGGGCAGGTTAATACTGAAGCTTTCTTT,CASSYKPGQVNTEAFF
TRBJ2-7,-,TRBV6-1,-,TGTGCCAGCAGTGAAATTTACGGGTGGTCCAGAAAGGCCCAAAATTCCTACGAGCAGTACTTC,CASSEIYGWSRKAQNSYEQYF
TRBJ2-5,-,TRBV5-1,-,TGCGCCAGCAGCGCCTCAGGGGTACAAGAGACCCAGTACTTC,CASSASGVQETQYF
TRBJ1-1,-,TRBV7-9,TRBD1,TGTGCCAGCAGCCTGGACAGGGAAATCACTGAAGCTTTCTTT,CASSLDREITEAFF
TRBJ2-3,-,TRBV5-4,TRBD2,TGTGCCAGCAGCCAAAAGCGGGAGGATGCAGATACGCAGTATTTT,CASSQKREDADTQYF
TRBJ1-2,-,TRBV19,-,TGTGCCAGTAGTAGCCAGGCAACTAACTATGGCTACACCTTC,CASSSQATNYGYTF
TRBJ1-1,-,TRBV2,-,TGTGCCAGCAGTGGGGAGGGGGTGACTGAAGCTTTCTTT,CASSGEGVTEAFF
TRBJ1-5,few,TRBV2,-,TGTGCCAGCAGTTTTTTAGATAGCAATCAGCCCCAGCATTTT,CASSFLDSNQPQHF